These 18 T cell receptor beta chains came from one sample sequenced in a study of beta chain features in type 1 diabetes. All of the isolated RNA was reverse transcribed, so expressed TCRB transcripts were sequenced. Data came from immunoSEQ multiplex PCR; TCRdb stores just in-frame clones and leaves some out. The sample has about 320,000 clones, about 14% seen once. Sequenced sample: central memory CD4+ T cells from blood. The receptors shown here come from a man younger than 45 in good health.

In its sample, this clone was seen a few times. This sequence joins TRBV6-5 and TRBJ2-5; 10 nucleotides match TRBD1. The ends lost 2 bases at V and 4 bases at J; junction bases unmatched: 4. The CDR3 runs 15 residues. The germline V gene encodes CDR1 MNHEY and CDR2 SVGAGI. CDR3: CASSYPDRGPETQYF. CDR3 in DNA: TGTGCCAGCAGTTACCCCGACAGGGGGCCAGAGACCCAGTACTTC.

The chain employs TRBV2 and TRBJ1-4, with D tentatively TRBD1 (5 bases). CDR1 SNHLY and CDR2 FYNNEI come from the germline V gene. Trimming cost V 5 bases and J 5 bases, with 12 bases left between them. The CDR3 contains 14 residues. In DNA form, the CDR3 reads TGTGCCAGCAGTCGGGGCAGGCTAAATGAAAAACTGTTTTTT. Protein sequence: CASSRGRLNEKLFF.

This clone has only a few counts. The chain uses TRBV6-5 and TRBJ1-1; 7 nucleotides line up with TRBD1. V lost 7 bases, J lost 5 bases, and 7 bases stayed unmatched. CDR3 size: 13 residues. Germline assignment: CDR1 MNHEY and CDR2 SVGAGI. The CDR3 DNA is TGTGCCAGCATCTACGCAGGGGGTACTGAAGCTTTCTTT. Its protein product is CASIYAGGTEAFF.

This clone was detected ten times or more. The chain links TRBV10-3 to TRBJ2-7, with 9 bases identical to TRBD1. Trimming took 4 bases from V and 4 from J; bases not matched to a gene: 5. The CDR3 extends over 14 amino acids. Germline values: CDR1 ENHRY, CDR2 SYGVKD. As DNA, the CDR3 is TGTGCCATCAGTGGGACAGGGGTCGTTTACGAGCAGTACTTC. This sequence encodes CAISGTGVVYEQYF.

This clone was detected a few times. The rearrangement uses TRBV7-2 and TRBJ2-5; no firm D call. The CDR3 totals 13 residues. The germline V and J ends were trimmed by 1 base and 6 bases, with 9 bases remaining between them. Germline V gene sequence: CDR1 SGHTA, CDR2 FQGNSA. Here the CDR3 reads CASSLEAKQTQYF. The CDR3 DNA sequence: TGTGCCAGCAGCTTAGAGGCGAAGCAGACCCAGTACTTC.

The gene calls are TRBV2 and TRBJ1-6; perhaps TRBD1 as D (5 bases). Germline lookup yields CDR1 SNHLY and CDR2 FYNNEI. Trimming stripped 8 bases from V and 14 bases from J, with 19 bases between. There are 13 residues in the CDR3. CDR3 residues: CASGTDSSVSLHF. Here the CDR3 DNA reads TGTGCCAGCGGGACGGACTCCTCTGTGTCCCTCCACTTT. The full variable domain, rest sourced from reference TRBV2 and TRBJ1-6, is EPEVTQTPSHQVTQMGQEVILRCVPISNHLYFYWYRQILGQKVEFLVSFYNNEISEKSEIFDDQFSVERPDGSNFTLKIRSTKLEDSAMYFCASGTDSSVSLHFGNGTRLTVT.

This chain joins TRBV29-1 and TRBJ1-2; D might be TRBD1 (5 bases). V was shortened by 6 bases and J by 6 bases, with 17 bases between the two germline ends. The CDR3 consists of 13 residues. The germline V gene has CDR1 SQVTM and CDR2 ANQGSEA. The CDR3 nucleotides read TGCAGCGTCACACCAAGGGGAGGGAATGGCTACACCTTC. It specifies CSVTPRGGNGYTF. The variable domain in full, completed from reference TRBV29-1 and TRBJ1-2, reads SAVISQKPSRDICQRGTSLTIQCQVDSQVTMMFWYRQQPGQSLTLIATANQGSEATYESGFVIDKFPISRPNLTFSTLTVSNMSPEDSSIYLCSVTPRGGNGYTFGSGTRLTVV.

A few counts support this clone. The CDR3 DNA reads TGTGCCAGCAGCTGGAGGGAGGGTACCTACGAGCAGTACTTC. Translation: CASSWREGTYEQYF. V gene TRBV7-2 combines with J gene TRBJ2-7, with TRBD2 matching 7 bases. The CDR3 length is 14 residues. The junction had 5 bases not matched to a gene; V was cut back by 4 bases and J by 2 bases. CDR1 and CDR2 from the germline V gene are SGHTA and FQGNSA. Based on the CDR3 plus reference TRBV7-2 and TRBJ2-7, the full variable domain is GAGVSQSPSNKVTEKGKDVELRCDPISGHTALYWYRQSLGQGLEFLIYFQGNSAPDKSGLPSDRFSAERTGGSVSTLTIQRTQQEDSAVYLCASSWREGTYEQYFGPGTRLTVT.

V usage is TRBV11-3 and J usage is TRBJ2-3; 9 bases fit TRBD2. Germline values: CDR1 SGHNT, CDR2 YENEEA. This CDR3 has 15 amino acids. V shed 4 bases, J shed 2 bases, and the junction held 4 bases outside the gene matches. CDR3 protein: CASSSLAGDTDTQYF. Here the CDR3 DNA reads TGTGCCAGCAGCTCCTTAGCGGGAGACACAGATACGCAGTATTTT.

This clone was detected a few times. This chain links TRBV5-1 with TRBJ2-1, with 11 positions matching TRBD2. V trimming: 6 bases; J trimming: 6 bases; junction bases outside the gene matches: 5. This CDR3 is 14 amino acids long. CDR1 and CDR2 from the germline V gene are SGHRS and YFSETQ. The CDR3 loop reads CASTLGTSGNEQFF. DNA of the CDR3: TGCGCCAGCACGCTCGGGACTAGCGGCAATGAGCAGTTCTTC. The entire variable domain, with the rest obtained from reference TRBV5-1 and TRBJ2-1, is as follows: KAGVTQTPRYLIKTRGQQVTLSCSPISGHRSVSWYQQTPGQGLQFLFEYFSETQRNKGNFPGRFSGRQFSNSRSEMNVSTLELGDSALYLCASTLGTSGNEQFFGPGTRLTVL.

This clone was observed a few times. The CDR3 DNA sequence: TGTGCCAGCAGCTTAGCGTATGGCACCGGGGAGCTGTTTTTT. Its translation: CASSLAYGTGELFF. J is TRBJ2-2 and V is TRBV7-6; no reliable D call. V was trimmed by 0 bases and J by 4 bases, leaving 6 bases between them. The germline V gene encodes CDR1 SGHVS and CDR2 FNYEAQ. The CDR3 is 14 amino acids.

In its sample, this clone was seen a few times. The rearrangement joins TRBV11-2 to TRBJ1-4, with D possibly matching TRBD1 (6 bases). V lost 6 bases to trimming and J lost 7 bases, with 15 bases between them. CDR1 is SGHAT and CDR2 is FQNNGV in the germline V gene. The CDR3 totals 14 residues. CDR3 residues: CASSPGTIGEKLFF. In DNA form, the CDR3 reads TGTGCCAGCAGTCCCGGGACAATCGGTGAAAAACTGTTTTTT. Filled out from reference TRBV11-2 and TRBJ1-4, the complete variable domain reads EAGVAQSPRYKIIEKRQSVAFWCNPISGHATLYWYQQILGQGPKLLIQFQNNGVVDDSQLPKDRFSAERLKGVDSTLKIQPAKLEDSAVYLCASSPGTIGEKLFFGSGTQLSVL.

This clone was seen only a few times. The rearrangement joins TRBV2 to TRBJ2-3; the D gene is possibly TRBD2 (6 bases). The CDR3 consists of 16 residues. V shed 6 bases and J shed 1 base, with 17 bases lying between them. The V gene's germline CDR1 is SNHLY and CDR2 FYNNEI. CDR3 DNA sequence: TGTGCCAGCAGGGGTAGCGGCCTGGGGGGCACAGATACGCAGTATTTT. Translation gives CASRGSGLGGTDTQYF.

The chain recombines TRBV16 with TRBJ1-5; D is unclear. Trimming left V 0 bases short and J 0 bases short, with 6 bases between. The CDR3 sequence is 15 residues long. Per germline, CDR1 KGHSY and CDR2 FQNENV. The CDR3 here is CASSQSDNSNQPQHF. Here the CDR3 DNA reads TGTGCCAGCAGCCAATCCGATAATAGCAATCAGCCCCAGCATTTT. Looking up the rest from reference TRBV16 and TRBJ1-5 gives the full variable domain: GEEVAQTPKHLVRGEGQKAKLYCAPIKGHSYVFWYQQVLKNEFKFLISFQNENVFDETGMPKERFSAKCLPNSPCSLEIQATKLEDSAVYFCASSQSDNSNQPQHFGDGTRLSIL.

The gene calls are TRBV11-2 and TRBJ2-4, with TRBD2 matching over 9 bases. After removal of 1 base from V and 9 bases from J, the junction contained 4 bases not matched to a gene. Germline values: CDR1 SGHAT, CDR2 FQNNGV. The CDR3 is 14 residues long. The CDR3 protein is CASSLGYSGGIQYF. CDR3 sequence (DNA): TGTGCCAGCAGCTTAGGTTATAGCGGGGGCATTCAGTACTTC. Filled out from reference TRBV11-2 and TRBJ2-4, the complete variable domain reads EAGVAQSPRYKIIEKRQSVAFWCNPISGHATLYWYQQILGQGPKLLIQFQNNGVVDDSQLPKDRFSAERLKGVDSTLKIQPAKLEDSAVYLCASSLGYSGGIQYFGAGTRLSVL.

This clone was seen a handful of times. The chain is built from TRBV6-5 and TRBJ1-3; TRBD1 aligns across 7 bases. The CDR3 totals 14 residues. CDR1 is MNHEY and CDR2 is SVGAGI in the germline V gene. The trim removed 6 bases at V and 2 bases at J, leaving 4 bases unmatched. The CDR3 DNA reads as TGTGCCAGCAGCAACAGGGGAACTGGAAACACCATATATTTT. This translates into CASSNRGTGNTIYF.

This clone was counted a few times. The rearrangement links TRBV7-2 to TRBJ1-3; 10 nucleotides match TRBD1. Trimming at V came to 1 base and at J to 3 bases, leaving 0 bases not matched to a gene. Germline V gene sequence: CDR1 SGHTA, CDR2 FQGNSA. The CDR3 contains 15 residues. DNA for the CDR3: TGTGCCAGCAGCTTAGGGGACAGGGGTGGAAACACCATATATTTT. Amino acids: CASSLGDRGGNTIYF. Using reference TRBV7-2 and TRBJ1-3 for the parts outside the CDR3, the full variable domain is GAGVSQSPSNKVTEKGKDVELRCDPISGHTALYWYRQSLGQGLEFLIYFQGNSAPDKSGLPSDRFSAERTGGSVSTLTIQRTQQEDSAVYLCASSLGDRGGNTIYFGEGSWLTVV.

The chain links TRBV4-3 to TRBJ2-1; perhaps TRBD2 as D (5 bases). The CDR3 totals 13 residues. CDR1 and CDR2 (germline): LGHNA, YSLEER. V was clipped by 3 bases and J by 5 bases, with 8 bases between them. CDR3 sequence reads: CASSQGVDNEQFF. DNA of the CDR3: TGCGCCAGCAGCCAGGGAGTTGACAATGAGCAGTTCTTC.